This passage covers 12 T cell receptor beta chains from one sample sequenced in a study of cytomegalovirus exposure and HLA in healthy donors. The study ran its PCR with 60 Vbeta and 13 Jbeta primers. This table comes from immunoSEQ multiplex PCR, and its TCRdb copy is limited to in-frame clones, with some not included. The table includes around 150,000 clones, approximately 8.9% detected once. The sequenced sample consisted of PBMCs. These receptors were obtained from a woman aged 40 to 49 in good health and CMV-seropositive.

V and J are TRBV4-1 and TRBJ2-6; 9 bases are a match to TRBD2. Trimming cost V 4 bases and J 0 bases; bases outside gene matches: 7. Germline V CDR1 and CDR2: MGHRA, YSYEKL. The CDR3 is made up of 18 amino acids. CDR3 protein: CASSPRGGGTSGANVLTF. Here the CDR3 DNA reads TGCGCCAGCAGCCCCCGCGGGGGGGGAACCTCTGGGGCCAACGTCCTGACTTTC.

The chain links TRBV5-1 to TRBJ1-2; 9 bases fit TRBD1. Germline V gives CDR1 SGHRS, CDR2 YFSETQ. The CDR3 length is 18 residues. Trimming cost V 1 base and J 1 base; bases outside gene matches: 11. The CDR3 sequence: CASSLTGYRGQDNYGYTF. The CDR3 bases are TGCGCCAGCAGCTTGACCGGGTACAGGGGGCAAGATAACTATGGCTACACCTTC.

V gene TRBV5-1 combines with J gene TRBJ1-6, with 8 bases that match TRBD1. The length of the CDR3 is 15 residues. Per germline, CDR1 SGHRS and CDR2 YFSETQ. V lost 6 bases, J lost 11 bases, and 13 bases stayed unmatched. CDR3 DNA: TGCGCCAGCACGCGGACAGGGCGCGTCGGGGCACCCCTCCACTTT. Amino acid sequence: CASTRTGRVGAPLHF.

This clone came up a few times. The chain has TRBV29-1 and TRBJ1-1; D is perhaps TRBD1 (6 bases). The V gene's germline CDR1 is SQVTM and CDR2 ANQGSEA. CDR3 length: 13 residues. The V end lost 5 bases, the J end lost 0 bases, and 10 bases lay between the germline ends. CDR3 amino acids: CSVWDNLNTEAFF. The CDR3 coding sequence is TGCAGCGTTTGGGACAACTTGAACACTGAAGCTTTCTTT.

The gene calls are TRBV18 and TRBJ1-2, with D tentatively TRBD1 (5 bases). V was pared by 0 bases and J by 1 base, with 15 bases between. The CDR3 is 17 residues long. The germline CDR1 and CDR2 sequences are KGHSH and LQKENI. CDR3 region: CASSPPNRQRRNYGYTF. The CDR3 DNA reads as TGTGCCAGCTCACCACCGAATCGACAGAGGCGTAACTATGGCTACACCTTC.

This clone was found a few times. The rearrangement joins TRBV7-8 to TRBJ1-1; D ambiguous. V was cut by 4 bases and J by 0 bases, with 18 bases left in between. The CDR3 spans 17 residues. The germline gives CDR1 SGHVS, CDR2 FQNEAQ. CDR3 DNA: TGTGCCAGCAGCTCCCCCCCGACTGTACGAATGAACACTGAAGCTTTCTTT. Protein sequence: CASSSPPTVRMNTEAFF.

This clone was seen a few times. The chain carries TRBV15 and TRBJ2-3; the match to TRBD2 covers 10 bases. Trimming at V came to 0 bases and at J to 6 bases, leaving 12 bases not matched to a gene. Germline CDR1 reads LNHNV; CDR2 reads YYDKDF (reference sequence). This CDR3 contains 18 residues. The CDR3 protein is CATSRDLLLSGGLDTQYF. In nucleotides, the CDR3 is TGTGCCACCAGCAGAGATCTACTCCTTAGCGGGGGGCTGGATACGCAGTATTTT.

The rearrangement links TRBV5-4 to TRBJ1-2; 10 nucleotides line up with TRBD1. Germline V gene data show CDR1 as SGHNT and CDR2 as YYREEE (reference sequence). The ends lost 4 bases at V and 8 bases at J; junction bases unmatched: 8. The CDR3 totals 14 residues. The DNA of the CDR3 is TGTGCCAGCAGCGGCCGGGACAGGGGTATGGGCTACACCTTC. Translating it yields CASSGRDRGMGYTF.

In this sample, this clone turned up a few times. At the DNA level, this CDR3 is encoded by other sequences in the same sample as well. The rearrangement links TRBV13 to TRBJ1-2; D is unresolved. The CDR3 has 16 amino acids. Germline V gene lookup returns CDR1 PRHDT and CDR2 FYEKMQ (reference sequence). The V and J ends lost 0 bases and 7 bases respectively, with 18 bases between them. The CDR3 loop is CASSLGRQRTTGGYTF. Here the CDR3 DNA reads TGTGCCAGCAGCTTAGGGCGTCAGAGAACTACTGGTGGCTACACCTTC.

This clone was seen more than once but under ten times. This sequence joins TRBV7-9 and TRBJ2-7; TRBD1 matches 9 bases. Germline V gives CDR1 SEHNR, CDR2 FQNEAQ (reference sequence). The CDR3 extends over 15 amino acids. The V segment lost 5 bases and the J segment 1 base; nucleotides outside the gene matches: 6. CDR3 region: CASSPRDRVSYEQYF. In DNA form, the CDR3 reads TGTGCCAGCAGCCCCCGGGACAGGGTTTCCTACGAGCAGTACTTC.

This clone was counted only a few times. In DNA form, the CDR3 reads TGCGCCAGCAGCTTGGTCAGGTGGACAGGCAAAGACTACGAGCAGTACTTC. It codes for CASSLVRWTGKDYEQYF. The rearrangement links TRBV5-1 to TRBJ2-7; TRBD1 agrees at 7 bases. This CDR3 has 17 residues. Germline values: CDR1 SGHRS, CDR2 YFSETQ. The J segment lost 3 bases and the V segment lost 0 bases, leaving 12 bases of the junction unmatched. Drawing the rest from reference TRBV5-1 and TRBJ2-7, the complete variable domain is KAGVTQTPRYLIKTRGQQVTLSCSPISGHRSVSWYQQTPGQGLQFLFEYFSETQRNKGNFPGRFSGRQFSNSRSEMNVSTLELGDSALYLCASSLVRWTGKDYEQYFGPGTRLTVT.

This clone was counted a few times. The chain links TRBV18 to TRBJ1-2; TRBD1 agrees at 7 bases. Germline-derived CDR1 and CDR2 are KGHSH and LQKENI. Germline trimming cut 0 bases from V and 5 bases from J; bases unmatched to any gene: 0. This CDR3 region has 13 residues. CDR3 amino acids: CASSPPGQYGYTF. The DNA of the CDR3 is TGTGCCAGCTCACCACCGGGACAGTATGGCTACACCTTC.